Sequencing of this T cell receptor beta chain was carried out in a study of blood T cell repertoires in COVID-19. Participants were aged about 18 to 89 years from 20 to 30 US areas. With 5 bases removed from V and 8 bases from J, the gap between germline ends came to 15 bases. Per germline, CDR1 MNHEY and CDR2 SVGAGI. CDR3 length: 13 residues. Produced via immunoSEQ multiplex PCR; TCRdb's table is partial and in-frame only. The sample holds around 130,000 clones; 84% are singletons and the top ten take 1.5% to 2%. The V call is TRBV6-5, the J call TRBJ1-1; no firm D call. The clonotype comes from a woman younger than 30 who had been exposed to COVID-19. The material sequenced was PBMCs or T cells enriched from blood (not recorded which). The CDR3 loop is CASSHDLSKEAFF. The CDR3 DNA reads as TGTGCCAGCAGTCACGACTTATCTAAAGAAGCTTTCTTT.